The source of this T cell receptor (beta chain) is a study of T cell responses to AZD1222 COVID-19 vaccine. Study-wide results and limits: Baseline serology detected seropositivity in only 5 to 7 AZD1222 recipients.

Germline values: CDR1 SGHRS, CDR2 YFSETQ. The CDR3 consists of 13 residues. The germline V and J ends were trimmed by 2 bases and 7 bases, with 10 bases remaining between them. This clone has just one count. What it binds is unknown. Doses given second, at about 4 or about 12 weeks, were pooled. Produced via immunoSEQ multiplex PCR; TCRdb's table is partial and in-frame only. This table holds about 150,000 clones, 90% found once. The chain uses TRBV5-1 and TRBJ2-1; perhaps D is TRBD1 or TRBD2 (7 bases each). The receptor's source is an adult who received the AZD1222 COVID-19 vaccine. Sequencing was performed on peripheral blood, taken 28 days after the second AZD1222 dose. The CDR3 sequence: CASSFQGGNEQFF. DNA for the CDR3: TGCGCCAGCAGCTTCCAGGGGGGGAATGAGCAGTTCTTC.